The text below deals with one TCR beta chain. The sample comes from a study of blood T cell repertoires in COVID-19. In the study overall: The United States, Italy and Spain were the sources of the acute and convalescent COVID-19 samples. T cells, B-cell-depleted T cells, or PBMCs supplied cDNA or gDNA.

Sequencing used immunoSEQ multiplex PCR; TCRdb keeps in-frame clones, though not all of them. This sample has approximately 76,000 clones, with around nine tenths found just once. This TCR came from a human donor in a cohort sampled during active COVID-19. The sequencing input was peripheral blood.

The CDR3 region has the DNA TGTGCCAGCAGCCAGGGGGCGACTTCGGATACGCAGTATTTT. Amino acid sequence: CASSQGATSDTQYF. The J gene is TRBJ2-3, the V gene TRBV6-2 or TRBV6-3, with 8 bases matching TRBD1. The V gene's germline CDR1 is MNHEY and CDR2 SVGEGT. The CDR3 runs to 14 residues. Trimming took 6 bases from V and 6 from J; bases not matched to a gene: 8.